This T cell receptor (beta chain) stems from a study of human T cells and chemical hapten exposure. Documented time point: patch test 2, 6 weeks after DPC sensitization. Treatment indicated: therapeutic diphenylcyclopropenone sensitization with weekly scalp DPC. Only after blood had been drawn was each patch test applied. Alopecia patients, 18 to 70 years old and DPC-suitable, served as donors. This clonotype occurred many times. TCRdb analysed the RACE reads with MiXCR anew, one entry per CDR3 protein. The table records approximately 82,000 distinct CDR3 sequences, around 6.7% of them present only once. The CDR3 is made up of 13 amino acids. V was trimmed by 3 bases and J by 6 bases, leaving 11 bases between them.

The V gene is TRBV12-3 or TRBV12-4, the J gene TRBJ1-2, with a weak D call TRBD1 (5 bases). This sequence was found in a woman aged 25 to 39 with alopecia areata. Some clones in this sample may be carry-over from other donors' samples. Material: whole blood, obtained in connection with sensitization to the hapten diphenylcyclopropenone (DPC). The CDR3 region has the DNA TGTGCCAGCAGTTTTGGTCAGGGAGATGGCTACACCTTC. Its translation: CASSFGQGDGYTF.